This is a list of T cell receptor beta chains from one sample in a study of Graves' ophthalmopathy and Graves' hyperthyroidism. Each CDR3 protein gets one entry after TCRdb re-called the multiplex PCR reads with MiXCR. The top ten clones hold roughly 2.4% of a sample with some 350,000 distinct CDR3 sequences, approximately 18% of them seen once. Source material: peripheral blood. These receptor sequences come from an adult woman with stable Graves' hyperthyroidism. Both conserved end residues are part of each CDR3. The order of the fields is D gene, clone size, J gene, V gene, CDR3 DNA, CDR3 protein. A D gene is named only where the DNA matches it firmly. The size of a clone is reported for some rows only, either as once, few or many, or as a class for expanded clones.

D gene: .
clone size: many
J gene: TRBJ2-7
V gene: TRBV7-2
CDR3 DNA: TGTGCCAGCAGCGGGTCTGGCGGGGTCTCCTACGAGCAGTACTTC
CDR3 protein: CASSGSGGVSYEQYF

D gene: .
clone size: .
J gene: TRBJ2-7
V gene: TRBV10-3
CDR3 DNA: TGTGCCATCAGAGGGGCCGGGGTAAACGAGCAGTACTTC
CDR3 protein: CAIRGAGVNEQYF

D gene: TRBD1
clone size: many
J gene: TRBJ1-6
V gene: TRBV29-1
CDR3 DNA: TGCAACAAGGACCAGGGGGATTCACCCCTCCACTTT
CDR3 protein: CNKDQGDSPLHF

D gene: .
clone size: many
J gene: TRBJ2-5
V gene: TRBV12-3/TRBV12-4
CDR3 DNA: TGTGCCAGCAGTTTCGACGACCGAGGGACCCAGTACTTC
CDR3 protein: CASSFDDRGTQYF

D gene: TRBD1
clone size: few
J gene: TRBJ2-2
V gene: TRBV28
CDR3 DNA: TGTGCCAGCAGTTTATACCCGGGACAGGGGGCTGACACCGGGGAGCTGTTTTTT
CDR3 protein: CASSLYPGQGADTGELFF

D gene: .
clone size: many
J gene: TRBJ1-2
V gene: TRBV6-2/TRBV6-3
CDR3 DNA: TGTGCCAGCAGAGAGCAGGGAGTCAACTATGGCTACACCTTC
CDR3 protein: CASREQGVNYGYTF

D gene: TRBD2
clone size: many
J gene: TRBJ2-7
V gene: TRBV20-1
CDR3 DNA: TGCAGTGCTAGAGATCTGCTAGCGGGATCCTACGAGCAGTACTTC
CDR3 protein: CSARDLLAGSYEQYF

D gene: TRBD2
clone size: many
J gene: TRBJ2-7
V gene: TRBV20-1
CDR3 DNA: TGCAGTGCTAGAGATCCTAGCGGGAGTGGTGAGCAGTACTTC
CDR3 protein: CSARDPSGSGEQYF

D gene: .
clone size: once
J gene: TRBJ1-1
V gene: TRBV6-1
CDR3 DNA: TGTGCCAGCAGATCAGACAGAAACACTGAAGCTTTCTTT
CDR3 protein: CASRSDRNTEAFF

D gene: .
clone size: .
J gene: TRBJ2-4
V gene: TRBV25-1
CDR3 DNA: TGTGCCAGCAGTGAATCCGAGATTAAGTACTTC
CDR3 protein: CASSESEIKYF

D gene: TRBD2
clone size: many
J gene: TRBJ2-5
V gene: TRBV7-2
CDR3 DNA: TGTGCCAGCAGCCGCCCCGTCCGCGCTAGCGGGGCCCAAGAGACCCAGTACTTC
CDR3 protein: CASSRPVRASGAQETQYF

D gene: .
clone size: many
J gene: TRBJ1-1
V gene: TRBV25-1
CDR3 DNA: TGTGCCAGCAGTGCAAGCCCCCCAGGCCAGCGGAACACTGAAGCTTTCTTT
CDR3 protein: CASSASPPGQRNTEAFF

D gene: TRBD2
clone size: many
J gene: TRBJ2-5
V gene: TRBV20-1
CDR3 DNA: TGCAGTGCGACCCCCGGGGCTAGCGGAGCTATTCAAGAGACCCAGTACTTC
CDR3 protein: CSATPGASGAIQETQYF

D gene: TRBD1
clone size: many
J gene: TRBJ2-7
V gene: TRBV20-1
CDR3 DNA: TGCAGTGCTAGGTGGCCCGGGACAGGGGCCGAGCAGTACTTC
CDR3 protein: CSARWPGTGAEQYF

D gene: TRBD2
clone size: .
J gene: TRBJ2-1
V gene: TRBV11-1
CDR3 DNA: TGTGCCAGCAGCTTAGGGCCAGCGGGAGTGGGCAATGAGCAGTTCTTC
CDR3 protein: CASSLGPAGVGNEQFF

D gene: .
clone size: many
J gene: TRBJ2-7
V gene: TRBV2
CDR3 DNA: TGTGCCAGCAGTCTCAATTCGGACCCGAGGCTGGACGAGCAGTACTTC
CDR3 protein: CASSLNSDPRLDEQYF

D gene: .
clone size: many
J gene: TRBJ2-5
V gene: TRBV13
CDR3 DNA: TGTGCCAGCAGCTTAGCGGAGGGGTTCCAAGAGACCCAGTACTTC
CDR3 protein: CASSLAEGFQETQYF

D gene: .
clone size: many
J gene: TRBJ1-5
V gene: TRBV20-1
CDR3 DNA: TGCAGTGCTAGGTCCTACGGATTTCAGCATTTT
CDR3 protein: CSARSYGFQHF

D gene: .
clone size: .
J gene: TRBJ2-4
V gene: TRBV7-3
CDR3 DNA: TGTGCCAGTGCCTCGGTTGGTATTGGCCATAAGTACTTC
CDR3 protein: CASASVGIGHKYF

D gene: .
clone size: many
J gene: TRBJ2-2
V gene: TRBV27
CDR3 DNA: TGTGCCAGCGCCCCCTCGGGACACCGTTCGGGCACCGGGGAGCTGTTTTTT
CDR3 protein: CASAPSGHRSGTGELFF

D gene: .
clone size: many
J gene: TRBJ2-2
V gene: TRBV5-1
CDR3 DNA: TGCGCCAGCAGCTTGGGGCTAGATCGAATAGCCGGGGAGCTGTTTTTT
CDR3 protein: CASSLGLDRIAGELFF

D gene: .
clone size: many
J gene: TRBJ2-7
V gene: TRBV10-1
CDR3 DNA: TGCGCCAGCAGTGATGTGGGTACCTACGAGCAGTACTTC
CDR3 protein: CASSDVGTYEQYF

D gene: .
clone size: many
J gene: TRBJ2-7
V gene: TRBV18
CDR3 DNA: TGTGCCAGCTCACCGGGCTTCCCCCCCGGATACGAGCAGTACTTC
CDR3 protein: CASSPGFPPGYEQYF

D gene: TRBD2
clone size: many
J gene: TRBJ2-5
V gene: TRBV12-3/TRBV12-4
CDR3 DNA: TGTGCCAGCAGTTTGCGGACTAGCGGGAGGGCCCGGTATGAGACCCAGTACTTC
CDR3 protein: CASSLRTSGRARYETQYF

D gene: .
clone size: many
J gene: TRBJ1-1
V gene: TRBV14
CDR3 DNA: TGTGCCAGCAGCCAAGATGGTGAAGCTTTCTTT
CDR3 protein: CASSQDGEAFF

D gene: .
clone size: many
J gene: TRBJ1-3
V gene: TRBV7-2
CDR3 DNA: TGTGCCAGCAGCCCCCGAGGTCCCCCACCTACTGGAAACACCATATATTTT
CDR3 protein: CASSPRGPPPTGNTIYF

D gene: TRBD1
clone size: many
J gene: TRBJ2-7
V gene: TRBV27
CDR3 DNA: TGTGCCAGCAGTTCGATCACAGGGGGCTACGAGCAGTACTTC
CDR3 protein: CASSSITGGYEQYF

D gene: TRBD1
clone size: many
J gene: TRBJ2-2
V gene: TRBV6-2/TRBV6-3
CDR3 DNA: TGTGCCAGCGGTGGACAGGGGGCGGGAGCCGGGGAGCTGTTTTTT
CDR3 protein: CASGGQGAGAGELFF

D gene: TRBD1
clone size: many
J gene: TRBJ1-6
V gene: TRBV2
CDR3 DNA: TGTGCCAGCAACGGACAGGGACGTTCACCCCTCCACTTT
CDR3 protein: CASNGQGRSPLHF

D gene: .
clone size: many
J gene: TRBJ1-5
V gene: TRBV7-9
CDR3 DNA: TGTGCCAGCAGCAACCAGGGTTATAATCAGCCCCAGCATTTT
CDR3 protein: CASSNQGYNQPQHF

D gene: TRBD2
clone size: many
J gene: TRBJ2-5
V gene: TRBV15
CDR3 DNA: TGTGCCACCAGCTATGGGACTAGCGGGATTCAAGAGACCCAGTACTTC
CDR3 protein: CATSYGTSGIQETQYF

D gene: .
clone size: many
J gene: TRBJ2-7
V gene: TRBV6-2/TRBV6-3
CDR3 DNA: TGTGCCAGCAGCAGGGCCCAAAACCTCTACGAGCAGTACTTC
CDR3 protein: CASSRAQNLYEQYF